A single sample is the source of the 31 T cell receptor beta chains below, sequenced in a study of T cells after yellow fever vaccination. Via MiXCR, TCRdb re-called the 5' RACE reads, giving one row per CDR3 protein. The sample shows a few hundred thousand distinct CDR3 sequences, roughly 4.3% of them seen only once. Sequencing was performed on PBMCs, taken 15 days after the yellow fever booster vaccination. All receptors derive from a man aged 18 to 30 who received the YFV17D yellow fever vaccine.

The rearrangement links TRBV5-1 to TRBJ1-6, with D unresolved. This CDR3 spans 15 amino acids. V was cut by 0 bases and J by 7 bases, with 11 bases left in between. Germline V gene data show CDR1 as SGHRS and CDR2 as YFSETQ. DNA for the CDR3: TGCGCCAGCAGCTTGGTCGAGTTAAACAATTCACCCCTCCACTTT. This codes for CASSLVELNNSPLHF.

There are a few counts of this clonotype. This chain joins TRBV7-2 and TRBJ2-3; D is uncertain. V was cut by 6 bases and J by 1 base, with 14 bases left in between. Germline V CDR1 and CDR2: SGHTA, FQGNSA. This CDR3 region has 15 residues. The CDR3 DNA is TGTGCCAGCAGTTCGTGGAGACTGCGCACAGATACGCAGTATTTT. Its protein product is CASSSWRLRTDTQYF. Drawing the rest from reference TRBV7-2 and TRBJ2-3, the complete variable domain is GAGVSQSPSNKVTEKGKDVELRCDPISGHTALYWYRQSLGQGLEFLIYFQGNSAPDKSGLPSDRFSAERTGGSVSTLTIQRTQQEDSAVYLCASSSWRLRTDTQYFGPGTRLTVL.

There are a few counts of this clonotype. V and J are TRBV20-1 and TRBJ1-1, with D perhaps matching TRBD1 (6 bases). Trimming removed 0 bases at V and 1 base at J, with 9 bases between. CDR3 length: 14 amino acids. In germline, CDR1 is DFQATT, CDR2 SNEGSKA (reference sequence). The DNA for the CDR3 is TGCAGTGCTAGAGATTGGGGGGCGAACACTGAAGCTTTCTTT. It translates to CSARDWGANTEAFF.

This clonotype appeared a few times. The chain has TRBV4-1 and TRBJ2-5; 11 bases fit TRBD2. V shed 2 bases, J shed 5 bases, and the junction held 7 bases outside the gene matches. The CDR3 covers 16 residues. Germline V gives CDR1 MGHRA, CDR2 YSYEKL. In DNA, the CDR3 is TGCGCCAGCAGCCAATCTATAGCGGGGGGGCTTGAGACCCAGTACTTC. Its protein is CASSQSIAGGLETQYF.

This clonotype was recorded many times. CDR3 coding DNA: TGTGCCAGCAGCCTTAGTTACACCGGGGAGCTGTTTTTT. Translation: CASSLSYTGELFF. This chain connects TRBV7-3 to TRBJ2-2; no firm D call. Germline CDR1 is SGHTA and CDR2 is FQGTGA. The V end was cut by 5 bases, the J end by 3 bases, with 7 bases between. The CDR3 is made up of 13 amino acids.

The gene calls are TRBV20-1 and TRBJ2-3; unclear D gene. Germline V gene lookup returns CDR1 DFQATT and CDR2 SNEGSKA (reference sequence). V gave up 4 bases and J gave up 4 bases, with 18 bases separating them. This CDR3 is 15 amino acids long. CDR3 coding DNA: TGCAGTGCTACGACTGAGAAACCTAGGGCAGATACGCAGTATTTT. Amino acid sequence: CSATTEKPRADTQYF.

The gene calls are TRBV4-3 and TRBJ1-2; 7 nucleotides align to TRBD1. CDR3 size: 14 residues. Germline trimming cut 4 bases from V and 6 bases from J; bases unmatched to any gene: 8. Per the germline V gene, CDR1 is LGHNA and CDR2 is YSLEER. The CDR3 nucleotides are TGCGCCAGCAGCCGCGACAGGGCAGGAGATGGCTACACCTTC. Translation: CASSRDRAGDGYTF.

The chain joins TRBV27 to TRBJ1-2, with 8 bases matching TRBD1. Losses at the gene ends were 4 bases for V and 3 bases for J; bases not matched to a gene: 4. Germline CDR1 and CDR2: MNHEY and SMNVEV (reference sequence). The CDR3 contains 14 residues. The CDR3 coding sequence is TGTGCCAGCAGTTGGACAGGGATGGACTATGGCTACACCTTC. Amino acids: CASSWTGMDYGYTF.

This clonotype showed up many times. The rearrangement joins TRBV4-1 to TRBJ2-7; 9 bases map to TRBD2. V gave up 4 bases and J gave up 3 bases; unmatched junction bases: 7. CDR1 and CDR2 from the germline V gene are MGHRA and YSYEKL. CDR3 length: 15 residues. The CDR3 protein is CASSRTAGGHYEQYF. In DNA form, the CDR3 reads TGCGCCAGCAGCCGAACAGCGGGGGGCCACTACGAGCAGTACTTC.

This clonotype was counted at least ten times. The V and J genes are TRBV5-1 and TRBJ2-7, with TRBD2 matching 7 bases. Germline V lookup: CDR1 SGHRS, CDR2 YFSETQ. The CDR3 totals 14 residues. V gave up 0 bases and J gave up 3 bases; unmatched junction bases: 3. CDR3 sequence: CASSLVLAGYEQYV. DNA of the CDR3: TGCGCCAGCAGCTTGGTCTTAGCGGGCTACGAGCAGTACGTC.

CDR3 coding DNA: TGTGCCAGCAGCTTACAGGGGGAAGGGACTGAAGCTTTCTTT. Protein product: CASSLQGEGTEAFF. The chain employs TRBV7-3 and TRBJ1-1; 7 bases fit TRBD1. Germline CDR1 is SGHTA and CDR2 is FQGTGA. V was clipped by 2 bases and J by 5 bases; unmatched bases: 5. The CDR3 covers 14 residues.

The chain combines TRBV6-5 with TRBJ2-2; D remains ambiguous. Germline values: CDR1 MNHEY, CDR2 SVGAGI. There are 12 residues in the CDR3. Trimming left V 10 bases short and J 5 bases short, with 11 bases between. The CDR3 reads CATKVGTGELFF. CDR3 DNA sequence: TGTGCCACCAAAGTTGGGACCGGGGAGCTGTTTTTT.

The sample holds many counts of this clonotype. The gene calls are TRBV4-1 and TRBJ2-1, with 7 bases lining up with TRBD1. Germline trimming cut 3 bases from V and 6 bases from J; bases unmatched to any gene: 5. Germline V gene lookup returns CDR1 MGHRA and CDR2 YSYEKL. This CDR3 region has 14 residues. CDR3 in amino acids: CASSQRGGSNEQFF. The CDR3 DNA reads TGCGCCAGCAGCCAGCGAGGGGGCAGCAATGAGCAGTTCTTC.

This clonotype has at least ten counts. The chain combines TRBV28 with TRBJ2-7, with D tentatively TRBD2 (5 bases). Trimming cost V 6 bases and J 3 bases, with 15 bases left between them. This CDR3 comprises 14 residues. Germline V gene lookup returns CDR1 MDHEN and CDR2 SYDVKM. CDR3 nucleotide sequence: TGTGCCAGCAGCGGGATCGAAGGGAGCTACGAGCAGTACGTC. This sequence encodes CASSGIEGSYEQYV.

The chain links TRBV20-1 to TRBJ1-6; maybe TRBD1 (5 bases). Trimming left V 1 base short and J 14 bases short, with 27 bases between. The CDR3 has 17 amino acids. The germline V gene encodes CDR1 DFQATT and CDR2 SNEGSKA (reference sequence). CDR3 nucleotides: TGCAGTGCTAGAGTCTGGGGAACTTTTACGGGACGCCCGGCCCTCCACTTT. Protein product: CSARVWGTFTGRPALHF.

The V gene is TRBV12-5, the J gene TRBJ2-3; D might be TRBD2 (5 bases). CDR1 and CDR2 (germline): LGHNT, FRNRAP. This CDR3 contains 13 residues. V was pared by 7 bases and J by 10 bases, with 18 bases between. DNA for the CDR3: TGTGCTAGTGCTCACAGTAGTGAGGGCGCGCAGTATTTT. Its protein product is CASAHSSEGAQYF.

In its sample, this clonotype was seen a few times. J is TRBJ1-2 and V is TRBV20-1, with D perhaps matching TRBD1 (5 bases). The ends were cut back, 3 bases at V and 5 bases at J, with 10 bases in the middle. This CDR3 comprises 12 residues. Germline-derived CDR1 and CDR2 are DFQATT and SNEGSKA (reference sequence). CDR3: CSASAGLYGYTF. CDR3 nucleotides: TGCAGTGCTAGTGCGGGGCTATATGGCTACACCTTC.

At least ten counts were recorded for this clonotype. The chain recombines TRBV5-1 with TRBJ1-6; D uncertain. Germline V gene sequence: CDR1 SGHRS, CDR2 YFSETQ. This CDR3 comprises 14 residues. The V end was cut by 1 base, the J end by 7 bases, with 9 bases between. The CDR3 sequence: CASSLSGANSPLHF. The CDR3 DNA reads as TGCGCCAGCAGCTTGTCGGGAGCAAATTCACCCCTCCACTTT.

This clonotype came up many times. The chain carries TRBV5-1 and TRBJ2-1, with D perhaps TRBD1 (6 bases). The germline V and J ends were trimmed by 2 bases and 6 bases, with 15 bases remaining between them. Germline CDR1 reads SGHRS; CDR2 reads YFSETQ. CDR3 size: 15 residues. CDR3 nucleotides: TGCGCCAGCAGCTTCGACAGGCCCACCGCCAATGAGCAGTTCTTC. The encoded protein is CASSFDRPTANEQFF.

This clonotype was seen repeatedly, ten times or more. The chain carries TRBV4-3 and TRBJ2-1, with TRBD2 as a possible D gene (5 bases). Trimming pared 0 bases from V and 12 bases from J, leaving 12 bases between. From germline, CDR1 is LGHNA and CDR2 YSLEER. This CDR3 contains 13 residues. CDR3 DNA sequence: TGCGCCAGCAGCCAAGACCGGACTCCCGGGCAGTTCTTC. Its protein product is CASSQDRTPGQFF.

The chain uses TRBV7-2 and TRBJ2-7; D may be TRBD2 (6 bases). The CDR3 is 14 residues long. Trimming took 5 bases from V and 3 from J, leaving 14 bases between them. CDR1 and CDR2 from the germline V gene are SGHTA and FQGNSA. CDR3 in amino acids: CASSRDYSGYEQYV. The CDR3 nucleotides read TGTGCCAGCAGCCGAGATTATAGCGGCTACGAGCAGTACGTC.

Ten or more counts support this clonotype. The chain is built from TRBV5-1 and TRBJ1-2; weak D call: TRBD1 (6 bases). The CDR3 runs to 14 residues. Between the trimmed V and J ends, which lost 3 bases and 10 bases, there was a span of 19 bases. CDR1 and CDR2 from the germline V gene are SGHRS and YFSETQ. CDR3 nucleotide sequence: TGCGCCAGCAGCTCTGGATCAGGGGCGAATGACTACACCTTC. Its protein is CASSSGSGANDYTF. Full variable domain (rest looked up from reference TRBV5-1 and TRBJ1-2): KAGVTQTPRYLIKTRGQQVTLSCSPISGHRSVSWYQQTPGQGLQFLFEYFSETQRNKGNFPGRFSGRQFSNSRSEMNVSTLELGDSALYLCASSSGSGANDYTFGSGTRLTVV.

The sample holds a few counts of this clonotype. This chain links TRBV11-2 with TRBJ1-2; D perhaps matches TRBD1 (5 bases). CDR1 SGHAT and CDR2 FQNNGV come from the germline V gene. Trimming removed 5 bases from V and 8 bases from J, with 21 bases in between. The CDR3 totals 15 residues. The CDR3 DNA reads TGTGCCAGCAGCCCCCTAAAGGGGCTTCGGAAAGGCTACACCTTC. As protein: CASSPLKGLRKGYTF.

This clonotype was detected a few times. J is TRBJ2-3 and V is TRBV7-6, with a tentative D call TRBD1 (5 bases). This CDR3 contains 12 residues. Germline loops: CDR1 SGHVS, CDR2 FNYEAQ. V dropped 5 bases and J dropped 7 bases, with 10 bases sitting between them. The DNA of the CDR3 is TGTGCCAGCAGCCCAGGGTTTTATACGCAGTATTTT. Amino acid sequence: CASSPGFYTQYF.

This clonotype was detected only a few times. The chain combines TRBV5-1 with TRBJ2-1; 10 bases are a match to TRBD2. CDR3 length: 17 residues. Trimming removed 3 bases from V and 1 base from J; junction bases left unmatched: 7. Germline CDR1 is SGHRS and CDR2 is YFSETQ. The CDR3 bases are TGCGCCAGCAGCTCCCTTCTAGCGGGGGATTCCTACAATGAGCAGTTCTTC. Amino acid sequence: CASSSLLAGDSYNEQFF.

Only a few counts were recorded for this clonotype. V is TRBV7-8 and J is TRBJ1-5; TRBD1 aligns across 8 bases. The CDR3 totals 16 residues. V was pared by 1 base and J by 6 bases, with 8 bases of the junction left unmatched. Germline CDR1 reads SGHVS; CDR2 reads FQNEAQ. CDR3 DNA sequence: TGTGCCAGCAGCTTAGAAAGAATCCAGGGGGCTCAGCCCCAGCATTTT. Translation: CASSLERIQGAQPQHF. Together with reference TRBV7-8 and TRBJ1-5, the CDR3 gives the full variable domain: GAGVSQSPRYKVAKRGQDVALRCDPISGHVSLFWYQQALGQGPEFLTYFQNEAQLDKSGLPSDRFFAERPEGSVSTLKIQRTQQEDSAVYLCASSLERIQGAQPQHFGDGTRLSIL.

This clonotype has just a few counts. The chain carries TRBV18 and TRBJ1-3, with 10 bases that match TRBD1. V shed 0 bases, J shed 2 bases, and the junction held 4 bases outside the gene matches. CDR3 size: 17 residues. Germline V lookup: CDR1 KGHSH, CDR2 LQKENI. The CDR3: CASSPPGTGAPGNTIYF. The CDR3 DNA sequence: TGTGCCAGCTCACCACCCGGGACAGGGGCTCCTGGAAACACCATATATTTT.

This clonotype was seen ten or more times. The rearrangement links TRBV7-2 to TRBJ2-2; TRBD1 matches 12 bases. The trim removed 4 bases at V and 4 bases at J, leaving 7 bases unmatched. Germline-derived CDR1 and CDR2 are SGHTA and FQGNSA. This CDR3 has 17 residues. CDR3 in DNA: TGTGCCAGCAGCTCCGGGACAGGGGGCAAGCGCACCGGGGAGCTGTTTTTT. It specifies CASSSGTGGKRTGELFF.

This clonotype was seen a few times. V and J are TRBV18 and TRBJ2-1; weak D call: TRBD2 (6 bases). The V end was cut by 3 bases, the J end by 2 bases, with 14 bases between. Per the germline V gene, CDR1 is KGHSH and CDR2 is LQKENI. The CDR3 totals 16 residues. The CDR3 is CASSPPGGLTYNEQFF. DNA for the CDR3: TGTGCCAGCTCACCCCCCGGAGGGCTGACCTACAATGAGCAGTTCTTC.

The V gene is TRBV5-1, the J gene TRBJ2-1; 9 bases are shared with TRBD2. V shed 1 base, J shed 5 bases, and the junction held 7 bases outside the gene matches. The CDR3 spans 16 residues. The germline V gene has CDR1 SGHRS and CDR2 YFSETQ. The CDR3 here is CASSLMAGGPDNEQFF. CDR3 nucleotides: TGCGCCAGCAGCTTGATGGCGGGGGGGCCCGACAATGAGCAGTTCTTC. The variable domain in full, with the rest retrieved from reference TRBV5-1 and TRBJ2-1, is KAGVTQTPRYLIKTRGQQVTLSCSPISGHRSVSWYQQTPGQGLQFLFEYFSETQRNKGNFPGRFSGRQFSNSRSEMNVSTLELGDSALYLCASSLMAGGPDNEQFFGPGTRLTVL.

This chain links TRBV27 with TRBJ1-5; 7 bases align to TRBD1. The CDR3 consists of 16 residues. The trim removed 2 bases at V and 6 bases at J, leaving 10 bases unmatched. Germline V gene sequence: CDR1 MNHEY, CDR2 SMNVEV (reference sequence). The CDR3 loop is CASSLGRGGTSQPQHF. CDR3 DNA sequence: TGTGCCAGCAGTTTAGGCCGAGGGGGCACTAGTCAGCCCCAGCATTTT.